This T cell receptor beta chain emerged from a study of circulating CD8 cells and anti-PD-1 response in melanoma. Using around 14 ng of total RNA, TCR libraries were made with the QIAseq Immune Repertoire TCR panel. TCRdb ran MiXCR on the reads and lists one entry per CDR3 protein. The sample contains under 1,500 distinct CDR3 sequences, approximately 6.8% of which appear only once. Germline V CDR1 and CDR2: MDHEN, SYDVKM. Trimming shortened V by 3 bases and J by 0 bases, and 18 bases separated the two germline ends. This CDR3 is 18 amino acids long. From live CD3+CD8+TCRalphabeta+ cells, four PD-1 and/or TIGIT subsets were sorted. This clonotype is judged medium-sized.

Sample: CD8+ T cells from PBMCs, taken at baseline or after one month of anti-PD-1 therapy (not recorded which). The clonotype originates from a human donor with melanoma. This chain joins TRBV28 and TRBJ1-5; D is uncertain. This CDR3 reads CASSFLLVDSTSNQPQHF. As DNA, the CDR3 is TGTGCCAGCAGTTTCCTGCTTGTGGACTCAACTAGCAATCAGCCCCAGCATTTT.